This TCR beta chain appears in the sequencing data of a study of CD8+CD57+ T cells in acquired aplastic anemia. Study overall: Average CD4+ read depth in healthy donors was around 9.9 million reads. General study results and limits: Patients and healthy controls showed no significant CD8+ Simpson's diversity difference.

Both TCR beta VDJ combination and CDR3 sequence profiling were carried out. Genomic DNA was the template for this profiling. MiXCR, run by TCRdb on the reads, gives a single entry per CDR3 protein. The sample has about 80,000 distinct CDR3 sequences, approximately 46% seen once; the top ten hold about 68%. Germline V lookup: CDR1 DFQATT, CDR2 SNEGSKA (reference sequence). The V end lost 7 bases, the J end lost 3 bases, and 7 bases lay between the germline ends. This CDR3 is built from 11 residues. This clonotype occurred once. Antigen unknown. This receptor was obtained from a human donor in good health, serving as a control. The sequenced material came from sorted CD4+, CD8+, or CD8+CD57+ T cells (not recorded which) from PBMCs. The chain is built from TRBV20-1 and TRBJ1-5, with D unresolved. The CDR3 protein is CSVHLNQPQHF. The CDR3, as DNA: TGCAGTGTACACCTCAATCAGCCCCAGCATTTT.